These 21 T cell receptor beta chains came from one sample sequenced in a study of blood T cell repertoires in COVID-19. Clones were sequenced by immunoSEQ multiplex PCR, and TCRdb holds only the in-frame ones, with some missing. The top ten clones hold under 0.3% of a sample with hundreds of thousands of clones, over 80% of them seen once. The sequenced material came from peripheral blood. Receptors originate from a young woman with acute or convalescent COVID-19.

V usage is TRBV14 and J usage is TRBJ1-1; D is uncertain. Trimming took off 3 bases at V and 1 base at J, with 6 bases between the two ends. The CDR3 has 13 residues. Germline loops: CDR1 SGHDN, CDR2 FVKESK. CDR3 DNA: TGTGCCAGCAGCCACCTACCGAACACTGAAGCTTTCTTT. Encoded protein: CASSHLPNTEAFF. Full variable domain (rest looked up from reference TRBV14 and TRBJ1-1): EAGVTQFPSHSVIEKGQTVTLRCDPISGHDNLYWYRRVMGKEIKFLLHFVKESKQDESGMPNNRFLAERTGGTYSTLKVQPAELEDSGVYFCASSHLPNTEAFFGQGTRLTVV.

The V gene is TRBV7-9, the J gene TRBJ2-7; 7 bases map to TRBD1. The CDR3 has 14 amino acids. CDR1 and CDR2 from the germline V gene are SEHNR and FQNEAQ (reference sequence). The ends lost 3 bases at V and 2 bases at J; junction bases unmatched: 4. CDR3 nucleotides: TGTGCCAGCAGCTTTCCAGGGGGAACCTACGAGCAGTACTTC. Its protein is CASSFPGGTYEQYF.

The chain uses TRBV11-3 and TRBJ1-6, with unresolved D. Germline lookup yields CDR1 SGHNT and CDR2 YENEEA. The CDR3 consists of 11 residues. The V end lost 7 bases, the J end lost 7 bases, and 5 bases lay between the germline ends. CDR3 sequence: CASTVNSPLHF. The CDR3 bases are TGTGCCAGCACCGTAAATTCACCCCTCCACTTT.

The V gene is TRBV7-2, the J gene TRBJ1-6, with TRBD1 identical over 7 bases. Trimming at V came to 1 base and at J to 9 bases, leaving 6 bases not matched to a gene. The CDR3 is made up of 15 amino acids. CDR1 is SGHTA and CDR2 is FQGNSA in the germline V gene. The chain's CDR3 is CTSSLDRGRGSPLHF. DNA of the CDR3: TGTACCAGCAGCTTAGATAGGGGGCGAGGTTCACCCCTCCACTTT.

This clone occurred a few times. The chain's CDR3 is CASSDLAGDTDTQYF. The CDR3 DNA reads TGTGCCAGCAGTGACTTGGCGGGGGACACAGATACGCAGTATTTT. The V gene is TRBV6-4, the J gene TRBJ2-3, with 7 bases matching TRBD2. This CDR3 has 15 residues. CDR1 MRHNA and CDR2 SNTAGT come from the germline V gene. The J segment lost 2 bases and the V segment lost 1 base, leaving 3 bases of the junction unmatched.

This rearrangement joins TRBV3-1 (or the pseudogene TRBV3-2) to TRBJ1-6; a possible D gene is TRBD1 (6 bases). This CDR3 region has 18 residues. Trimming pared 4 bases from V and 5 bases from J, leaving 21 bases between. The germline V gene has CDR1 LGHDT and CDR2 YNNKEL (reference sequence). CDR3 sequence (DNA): TGTGCCAGCAGCCCCCCGGGGAGGGGGTGGTGGCATAATTCACCCCTCCACTTT. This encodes CASSPPGRGWWHNSPLHF.

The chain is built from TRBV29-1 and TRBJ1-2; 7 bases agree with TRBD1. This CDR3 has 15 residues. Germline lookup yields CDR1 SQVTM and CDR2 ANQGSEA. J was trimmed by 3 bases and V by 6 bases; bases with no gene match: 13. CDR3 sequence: CSVPWDSKGHYGYTF. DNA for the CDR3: TGCAGCGTACCCTGGGACAGTAAAGGCCACTATGGCTACACCTTC.

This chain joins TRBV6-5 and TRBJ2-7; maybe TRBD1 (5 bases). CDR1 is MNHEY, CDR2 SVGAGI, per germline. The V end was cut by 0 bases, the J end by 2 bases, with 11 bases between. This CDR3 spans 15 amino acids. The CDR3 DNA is TGTGCCAGCAGTTACTCAAATACAGGAACCTACGAGCAGTACTTC. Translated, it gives CASSYSNTGTYEQYF.

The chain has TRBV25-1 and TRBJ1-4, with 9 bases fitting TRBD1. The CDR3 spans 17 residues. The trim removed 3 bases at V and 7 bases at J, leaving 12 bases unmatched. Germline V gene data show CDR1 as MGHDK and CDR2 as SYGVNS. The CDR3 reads CASSEQGTGRVGEKLFF. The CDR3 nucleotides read TGTGCCAGCAGTGAGCAGGGGACAGGGAGGGTAGGTGAAAAACTGTTTTTT.

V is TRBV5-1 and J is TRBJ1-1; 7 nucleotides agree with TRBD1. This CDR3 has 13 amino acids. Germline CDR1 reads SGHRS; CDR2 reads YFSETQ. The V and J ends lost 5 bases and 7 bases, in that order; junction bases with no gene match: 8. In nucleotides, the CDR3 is TGCGCCAGCAGTTTAGGGGGCTACGGTGAAGCTTTCTTT. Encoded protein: CASSLGGYGEAFF. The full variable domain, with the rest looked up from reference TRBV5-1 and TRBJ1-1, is KAGVTQTPRYLIKTRGQQVTLSCSPISGHRSVSWYQQTPGQGLQFLFEYFSETQRNKGNFPGRFSGRQFSNSRSEMNVSTLELGDSALYLCASSLGGYGEAFFGQGTRLTVV.

The CDR3 is CASSEGTGTYEQYF. CDR3 nucleotide sequence: TGTGCCAGCAGCGAGGGGACAGGGACCTACGAGCAGTACTTC. The chain carries TRBV5-6 and TRBJ2-7; TRBD1 matches 9 bases. Germline lookup yields CDR1 SGHDT and CDR2 YYEEEE. The ends lost 4 bases at V and 2 bases at J; junction bases unmatched: 4. The CDR3 runs 14 residues.

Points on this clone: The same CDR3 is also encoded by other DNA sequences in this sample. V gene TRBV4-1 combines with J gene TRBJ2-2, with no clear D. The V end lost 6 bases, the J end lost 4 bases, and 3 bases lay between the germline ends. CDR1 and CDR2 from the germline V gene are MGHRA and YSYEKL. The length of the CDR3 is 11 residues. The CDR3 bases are TGCGCCAGCAGGGCCACCGGGGAGCTGTTTTTT. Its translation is CASRATGELFF.

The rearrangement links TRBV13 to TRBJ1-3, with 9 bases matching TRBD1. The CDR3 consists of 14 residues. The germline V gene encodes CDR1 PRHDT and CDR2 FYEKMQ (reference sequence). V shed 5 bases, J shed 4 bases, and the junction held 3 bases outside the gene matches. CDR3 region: CASSLTGGGNTIYF. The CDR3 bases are TGTGCCAGCAGCCTGACAGGGGGGGGAAACACCATATATTTT. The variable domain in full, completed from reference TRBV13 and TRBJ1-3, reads AAGVIQSPRHLIKEKRETATLKCYPIPRHDTVYWYQQGPGQDPQFLISFYEKMQSDKGSIPDRFSAQQFSDYHSELNMSSLELGDSALYFCASSLTGGGNTIYFGEGSWLTVV.

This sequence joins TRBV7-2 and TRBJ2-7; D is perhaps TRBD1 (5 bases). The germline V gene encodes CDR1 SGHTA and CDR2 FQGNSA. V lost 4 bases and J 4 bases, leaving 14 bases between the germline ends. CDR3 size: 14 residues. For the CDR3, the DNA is TGTGCCAGCAGCTCCAAGCAGGGAAGATACGAGCAGTACTTC. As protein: CASSSKQGRYEQYF.

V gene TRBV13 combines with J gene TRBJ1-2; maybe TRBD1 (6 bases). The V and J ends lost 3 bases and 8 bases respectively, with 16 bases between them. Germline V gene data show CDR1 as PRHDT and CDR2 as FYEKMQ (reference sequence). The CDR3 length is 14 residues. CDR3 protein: CASSLGHRSEGYTF. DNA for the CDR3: TGTGCCAGCAGCTTGGGACACCGCTCTGAGGGCTACACCTTC.

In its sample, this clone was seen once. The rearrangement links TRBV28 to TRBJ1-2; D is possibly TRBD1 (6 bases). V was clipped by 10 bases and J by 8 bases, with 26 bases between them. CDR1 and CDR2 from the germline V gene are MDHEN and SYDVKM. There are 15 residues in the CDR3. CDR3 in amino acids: CATLLPYRAWEGYTF. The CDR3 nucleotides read TGTGCCACCTTACTGCCCTACAGGGCTTGGGAGGGCTACACCTTC.

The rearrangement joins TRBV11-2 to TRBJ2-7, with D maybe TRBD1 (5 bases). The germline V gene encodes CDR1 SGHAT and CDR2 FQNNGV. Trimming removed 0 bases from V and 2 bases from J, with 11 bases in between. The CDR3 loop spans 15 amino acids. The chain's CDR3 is CASSLDSQGTYEQYF. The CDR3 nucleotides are TGTGCCAGCAGCTTAGATAGCCAGGGCACCTACGAGCAGTACTTC.

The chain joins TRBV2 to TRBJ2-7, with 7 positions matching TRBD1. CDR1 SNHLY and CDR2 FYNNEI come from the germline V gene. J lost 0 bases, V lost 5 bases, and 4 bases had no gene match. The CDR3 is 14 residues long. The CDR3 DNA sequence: TGTGCCAGCAGTTCAGGGGGTTCCTCCTACGAGCAGTACTTC. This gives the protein CASSSGGSSYEQYF.

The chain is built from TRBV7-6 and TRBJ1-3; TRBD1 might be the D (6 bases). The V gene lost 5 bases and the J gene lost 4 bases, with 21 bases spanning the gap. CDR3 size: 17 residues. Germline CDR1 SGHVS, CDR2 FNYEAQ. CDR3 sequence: CASSPVNYQGPGNTIYF. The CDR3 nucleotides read TGTGCCAGCAGCCCCGTTAATTATCAGGGGCCCGGAAACACCATATATTTT.

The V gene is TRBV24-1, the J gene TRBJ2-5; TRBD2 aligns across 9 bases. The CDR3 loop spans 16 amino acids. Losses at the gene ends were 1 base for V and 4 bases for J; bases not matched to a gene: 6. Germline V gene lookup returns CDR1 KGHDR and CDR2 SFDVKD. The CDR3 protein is CATSDFPASGVETQYF. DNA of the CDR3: TGTGCCACCAGTGATTTTCCGGCTAGCGGGGTAGAGACCCAGTACTTC.

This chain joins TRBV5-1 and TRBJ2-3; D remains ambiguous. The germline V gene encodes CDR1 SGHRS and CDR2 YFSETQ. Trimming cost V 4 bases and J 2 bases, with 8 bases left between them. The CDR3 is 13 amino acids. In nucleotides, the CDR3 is TGCGCCAGCAGCGAGCCAACCACAGATACGCAGTATTTT. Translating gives CASSEPTTDTQYF.